The clone carrying this TCR beta chain showed up just a few times. Antigen unknown. The V end lost 0 bases, the J end lost 4 bases, and 10 bases lay between the germline ends. Germline CDR1 and CDR2: SEHNR and FQNEAQ (reference sequence). This CDR3 region has 15 residues. Sequencing targeted expressed TCRB transcripts, as all isolated RNA had been reverse transcribed. Assay used: immunoSEQ multiplex PCR; TCRdb lists only in-frame clones, some missing. The top ten clones hold over 0.015% of a sample with roughly 260,000 clones, roughly 11% of them seen once. The source of the sample is a study of beta chain features in type 1 diabetes. Study-wide results and limits: PCR might favor shorter templates, but any such skew would affect patients and controls equally. Shortening of TCRB CDR3s, moderate but significant, appeared in all four CD4+ subsets of Type 1 diabetes patients.

The gene calls are TRBV7-9 and TRBJ1-5, with a tentative D call TRBD1 (5 bases). The TCR sequence derives from a man between 25 and 39 years old with type 1 diabetes. Sample: naive CD4+ T cells from blood. The CDR3 coding sequence is TGTGCCAGCAGCTTAGCGCTGGCAGGGAATCAGCCCCAGCATTTT. Amino acid sequence: CASSLALAGNQPQHF.